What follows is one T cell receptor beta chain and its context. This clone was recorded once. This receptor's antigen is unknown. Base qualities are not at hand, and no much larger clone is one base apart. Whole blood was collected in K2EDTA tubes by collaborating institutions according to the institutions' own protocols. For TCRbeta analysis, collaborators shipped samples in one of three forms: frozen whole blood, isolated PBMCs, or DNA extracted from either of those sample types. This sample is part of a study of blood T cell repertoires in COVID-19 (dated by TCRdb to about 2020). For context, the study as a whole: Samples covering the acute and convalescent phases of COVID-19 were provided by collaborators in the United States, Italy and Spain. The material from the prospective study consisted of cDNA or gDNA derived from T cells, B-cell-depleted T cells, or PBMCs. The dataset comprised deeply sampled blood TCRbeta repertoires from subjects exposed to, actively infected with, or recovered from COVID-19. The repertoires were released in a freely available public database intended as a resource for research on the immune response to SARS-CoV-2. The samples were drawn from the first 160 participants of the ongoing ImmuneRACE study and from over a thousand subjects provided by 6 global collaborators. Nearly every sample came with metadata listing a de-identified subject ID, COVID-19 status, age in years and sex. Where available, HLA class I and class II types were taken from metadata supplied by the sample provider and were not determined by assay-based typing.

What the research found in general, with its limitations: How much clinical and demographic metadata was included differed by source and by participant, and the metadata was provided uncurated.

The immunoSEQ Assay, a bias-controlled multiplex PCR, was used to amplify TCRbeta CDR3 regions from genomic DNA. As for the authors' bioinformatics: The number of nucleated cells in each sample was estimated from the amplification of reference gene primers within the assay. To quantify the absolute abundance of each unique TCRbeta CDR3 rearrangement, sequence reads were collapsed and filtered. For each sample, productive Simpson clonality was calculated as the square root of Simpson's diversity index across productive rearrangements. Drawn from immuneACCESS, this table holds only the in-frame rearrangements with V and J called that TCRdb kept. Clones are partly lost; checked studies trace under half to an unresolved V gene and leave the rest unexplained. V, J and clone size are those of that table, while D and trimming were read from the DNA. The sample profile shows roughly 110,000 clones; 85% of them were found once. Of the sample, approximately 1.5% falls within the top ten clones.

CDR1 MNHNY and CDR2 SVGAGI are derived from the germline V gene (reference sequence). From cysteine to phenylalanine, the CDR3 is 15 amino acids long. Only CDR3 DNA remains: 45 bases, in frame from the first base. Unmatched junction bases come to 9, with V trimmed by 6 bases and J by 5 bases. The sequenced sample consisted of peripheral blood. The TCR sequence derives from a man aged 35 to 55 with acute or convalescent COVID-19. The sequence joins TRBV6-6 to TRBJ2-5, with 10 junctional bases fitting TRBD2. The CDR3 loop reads CASSWTSGWGETQYF. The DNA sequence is TGTGCCAGCAGCTGGACTAGCGGATGGGGGGAGACCCAGTACTTC.